This entry concerns a single TCR beta chain. Its target is unknown. Cultured CD4+ T cells had their DNA profiled by the Oncomine TCR Beta short-read assay. Someone extracted genomic DNA from cultured CD4+ T cells. MiXCR, run by TCRdb on the PCR reads, gives a single entry per CDR3 protein. The table has 6,900 or so distinct CDR3 sequences, around a third seen once. Germline CDR1 MNHEY, CDR2 SMNVEV (reference sequence). The V and J ends lost 3 bases and 7 bases respectively, with 13 bases between them. The CDR3 runs to 15 residues. This entry comes from a study of vaccination and CD4 T cells after COVID-19. Overall study context: Either the Pfizer-BioNTech BNT162b2 or Moderna mRNA-1273 vaccine was given as two doses.

As for treatment: roughly nine-day PBMC culture with coronavirus spike peptide pools or control peptides (ViraFEST assay). Prior to the COVID-19 pandemic (2011-2018), the unexposed donor's CD4+ T cells were collected. Negative selection purified CD4+ T cells after about 11 days of culture. The TCR originated in a human donor in good health. The specimen was CD4+ T cells from blood, cultured in vitro. V and J are TRBV27 and TRBJ1-6; D remains ambiguous. The CDR3 protein is CASSLEAGANSPLHF. The CDR3 DNA sequence: TGTGCCAGCAGTTTGGAGGCAGGCGCAAATTCACCCCTCCACTTT.